This entry features one TCR beta chain sequence. These data are taken from a study of blood T cell repertoires in COVID-19. At the level of the study: PBMCs, B-cell-depleted T cells, or T cells provided the cDNA or gDNA that made up the material.

Only in-frame clones appear in the TCRdb table, and some are missing; sequencing was by immunoSEQ multiplex PCR. In the table there are approximately 310,000 clones, around 85% of which are singletons. Trimming stripped 2 bases from V and 2 bases from J, with 13 bases between. The germline gives CDR1 ENHRY, CDR2 SYGVKD. This CDR3 has 15 amino acids. The specimen was PBMCs or T cells enriched from blood (not recorded which). The chain couples TRBV10-3 to TRBJ2-7; D not resolved. The TCR comes from a woman in her twenties or thirties who had been exposed to COVID-19. The CDR3, as DNA: TGTGCCATCAGTGAGGGGCAGTTAATCGCCTACGAGCAGTACTTC. Protein product: CAISEGQLIAYEQYF.